The 14 T cell receptor beta chains listed next were all sequenced from one sample in a study of blood T cell repertoires in COVID-19. Assay: immunoSEQ multiplex PCR; the TCRdb copy retains only in-frame clones and omits some. The profile shows over 600,000 clones, more than 80% of them singletons. Sequencing was performed on peripheral blood. These receptors all stem from a woman aged 18-30 years with acute or convalescent COVID-19.

The gene calls are TRBV28 and TRBJ2-7; D possibly corresponds to TRBD2 (7 bases). Germline lookup yields CDR1 MDHEN and CDR2 SYDVKM. The CDR3 totals 14 residues. The V and J ends lost 8 bases and 3 bases respectively, with 17 bases between them. In nucleotides, the CDR3 is TGTGCCAGCGCGAGGGGGGGGGACCGCTACGAGCAGTACTTC. Its translation: CASARGGDRYEQYF. Full variable domain (outside the CDR3, taken from reference TRBV28 and TRBJ2-7): DVKVTQSSRYLVKRTGEKVFLECVQDMDHENMFWYRQDPGLGLRLIYFSYDVKMKEKGDIPEGYSVSREKKERFSLILESASTNQTSMYLCASARGGDRYEQYFGPGTRLTVT.

The rearrangement links TRBV6-1 to TRBJ1-4, with D tentatively TRBD1 (5 bases). The CDR3 consists of 16 residues. In germline, CDR1 is MNHNS, CDR2 SASEGT. Trimming stripped 2 bases from V and 8 bases from J, with 18 bases between. The DNA for the CDR3 is TGTGCCAGCAGTGAATCAGCAGGGCAGGGTGGGGAAAAACTGTTTTTT. As protein: CASSESAGQGGEKLFF.

The rearrangement joins TRBV11-2 to TRBJ1-1, with D possibly TRBD1 on 6 matching bases. The germline V gene has CDR1 SGHAT and CDR2 FQNNGV. There are 13 residues in the CDR3. V was shortened by 3 bases and J by 4 bases, with 9 bases between the two germline ends. This CDR3 reads CASSFGQTTEAFF. CDR3 DNA: TGTGCCAGCAGCTTTGGACAGACCACTGAAGCTTTCTTT.

This chain joins TRBV21-1 and TRBJ2-3; TRBD2 is taken as the D call from the table, unchecked against the DNA. TRBV21-1 is deemed a pseudogene. CDR3 length equals 18 residues. The CDR3 reads CASSKVWPGGLGSDTQYF. The CDR3 nucleotides read TGTGCCAGCAGCAAAGTGTGGCCCGGGGGACTAGGTTCAGATACGCAGTATTTT.

The chain couples TRBV2 to TRBJ1-2, with a possible D match to TRBD1 (6 bases). This CDR3 region has 13 residues. Germline CDR1 reads SNHLY; CDR2 reads FYNNEI. Trimming shortened V by 5 bases and J by 4 bases, and 11 bases separated the two germline ends. CDR3 DNA sequence: TGTGCCAGCAGTCGGACAGACTTCTATGGCTACACCTTC. It specifies CASSRTDFYGYTF.

This chain connects TRBV11-2 to TRBJ1-6; the D gene is possibly TRBD1 (6 bases). V was clipped by 3 bases and J by 8 bases, with 14 bases between them. The CDR3 length is 15 residues. Germline V gene data show CDR1 as SGHAT and CDR2 as FQNNGV. The CDR3, as DNA: TGTGCCAGCAGCTTGGGGGCTTATACATATTCACCCCTCCACTTT. It encodes CASSLGAYTYSPLHF.

This chain links TRBV6-5 with TRBJ1-4; D unclear. The CDR3 runs to 14 residues. Trimming pared 3 bases from V and 0 bases from J, leaving 5 bases between. The germline CDR1 and CDR2 sequences are MNHEY and SVGAGI. CDR3 sequence reads: CASSYTATNEKLFF. The CDR3 DNA reads as TGTGCCAGCAGTTATACGGCAACTAATGAAAAACTGTTTTTT.

This chain uses TRBV4-1 with TRBJ1-2; 9 positions match TRBD1. Looked up from germline, CDR1 is MGHRA and CDR2 is YSYEKL. The CDR3 is 16 amino acids. After removal of 2 bases from V and 0 bases from J, the junction contained 4 bases not matched to a gene. The CDR3 sequence is CASSQLRDRANYGYTF. Here the CDR3 DNA reads TGCGCCAGCAGCCAACTCCGGGACAGGGCTAACTATGGCTACACCTTC.

This clone was counted a single time. This chain links TRBV4-3 with TRBJ2-1, with 11 nucleotides matching TRBD1. The CDR3 is 14 amino acids. The V and J ends lost 5 bases and 8 bases, in that order; junction bases with no gene match: 5. The germline V gene has CDR1 LGHNA and CDR2 YSLEER. The CDR3 DNA sequence: TGCGCCAGCAGCAGGACAGGGGGCGGCTATGAGCAGTTCTTC. Its protein product is CASSRTGGGYEQFF.

In DNA, the CDR3 is TGTGCCAGCAGAGGGGGGGCGTCTGGCTACACCTTC. Translation gives CASRGGASGYTF. The chain has TRBV6-5 and TRBJ1-2; D is possibly TRBD1 (6 bases). The germline gives CDR1 MNHEY, CDR2 SVGAGI. The CDR3 loop spans 12 amino acids. V was clipped by 6 bases and J by 7 bases, with 12 bases between them.

The chain links TRBV2 to TRBJ2-7, with D hard to call. Germline V gene sequence: CDR1 SNHLY, CDR2 FYNNEI. This CDR3 comprises 11 residues. V gave up 5 bases and J gave up 6 bases, with 8 bases separating them. CDR3 region: CASSPRSEQYF. DNA of the CDR3: TGTGCCAGCAGTCCTAGGTCCGAGCAGTACTTC.

This clone was seen only once. The V call is TRBV19, the J call TRBJ2-1; maybe TRBD2 (6 bases). CDR1 LNHDA and CDR2 SQIVND come from the germline V gene (reference sequence). V gave up 2 bases and J gave up 9 bases, with 8 bases separating them. This CDR3 has 12 residues. The CDR3 loop is CASSIRGTEQFF. The CDR3, as DNA: TGTGCCAGTAGTATACGCGGGACTGAGCAGTTCTTC.

The chain recombines TRBV29-1 with TRBJ2-7; 9 bases line up with TRBD1. V shed 1 base and J 5 bases; nucleotides not matched to a gene: 6. The V gene's germline CDR1 is SQVTM and CDR2 ANQGSEA. The CDR3 spans 14 residues. The CDR3, as DNA: TGCAGCGTTGAAGGCGGGACAGGGCTCAACGAGCAGTACTTC. The encoded protein is CSVEGGTGLNEQYF.

The chain has TRBV30 and TRBJ2-1; D perhaps matches TRBD1 (5 bases). The germline V gene has CDR1 GTSNPN and CDR2 SVGIG (reference sequence). The CDR3 totals 12 residues. V lost 2 bases and J lost 6, with 8 bases in between. The CDR3: CAWSTRVNEQFF. The CDR3 coding sequence is TGTGCCTGGAGTACCAGGGTCAATGAGCAGTTCTTC.